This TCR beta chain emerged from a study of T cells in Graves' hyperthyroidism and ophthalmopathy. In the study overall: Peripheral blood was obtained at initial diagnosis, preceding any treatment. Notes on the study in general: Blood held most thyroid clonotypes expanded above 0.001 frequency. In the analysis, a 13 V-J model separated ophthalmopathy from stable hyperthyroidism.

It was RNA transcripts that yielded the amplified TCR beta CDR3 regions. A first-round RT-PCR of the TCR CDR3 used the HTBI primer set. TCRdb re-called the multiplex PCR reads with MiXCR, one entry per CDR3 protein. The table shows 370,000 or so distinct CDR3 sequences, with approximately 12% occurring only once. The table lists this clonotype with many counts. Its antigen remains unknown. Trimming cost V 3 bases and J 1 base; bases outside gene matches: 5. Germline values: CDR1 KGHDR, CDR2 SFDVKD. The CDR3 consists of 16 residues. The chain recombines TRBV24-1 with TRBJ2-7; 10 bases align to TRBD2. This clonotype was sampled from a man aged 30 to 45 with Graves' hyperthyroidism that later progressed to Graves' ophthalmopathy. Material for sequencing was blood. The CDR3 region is CATSDNSGGSSYEQYF. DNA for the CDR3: TGTGCCACCAGTGATAATAGCGGGGGGAGTTCCTACGAGCAGTACTTC.